These T cell receptor beta chains were read from a single sample in a study of shared clonotypes between healthy human individuals. The data were produced by immunoSEQ multiplex PCR, yet TCRdb's version contains in-frame clones alone and is incomplete. The sample consists of more than 2 million clones, 85% to 95% of them appearing once. The sample was naive CD4+ T cells sorted from blood. The receptors stem from a man aged 18 to 29 in good health. Both conserved end residues are part of each CDR3. A D gene is named only where the DNA matches it firmly. A clone size is listed for some rows: how often the clone was seen (once, few, many), or a class if it is expanded.

abundance	v_gene	d_gene	len	j_gene	CDR3nt	CDR3aa
-	TRBV5-6	TRBD1	14	TRBJ2-3	TGTGCCAGCAGCTTAGGACAGGGGAAAGATACGCAGTATTTT	CASSLGQGKDTQYF
-	TRBV6-1	-	15	TRBJ2-7	TGTGCCAGCAGTGCGAGGGGGGGACATCCCTACGAGCAGTACTTC	CASSARGGHPYEQYF
-	TRBV28	TRBD1	14	TRBJ1-3	TGTGCCAGCAGTTTCCCGACAGGGGGAAACACCATATATTTT	CASSFPTGGNTIYF
once	TRBV7-2	TRBD2	13	TRBJ2-7	TGTGCCAGCAGACTAGCGGGAGGGTACGAGCAGTACTTC	CASRLAGGYEQYF
once	TRBV2	TRBD1	13	TRBJ1-1	TGTGCCAGCTACAGGGGGCGAAACACTGAAGCTTTCTTT	CASYRGRNTEAFF
-	TRBV7-2	-	15	TRBJ1-5	TGTGCCAGCAGCTTAGGTGCAGGGTGGGATCAGCCCCAGCATTTT	CASSLGAGWDQPQHF
-	TRBV5-1	-	14	TRBJ1-2	TGCGCCAGCAGCTTAAGTTCGATCAATTATGGCTACACCTTC	CASSLSSINYGYTF
-	TRBV7-2	-	13	TRBJ1-2	TGTGCCAGCAGCTTATTGGAGGTATATGGCTACACCTTC	CASSLLEVYGYTF
-	TRBV7-9	TRBD1	15	TRBJ2-1	TGTGCCAGCAGTTCGACAGGGATTGGGAGCGATGAGCAGTTCTTC	CASSSTGIGSDEQFF
-	TRBV2	TRBD2	14	TRBJ2-5	TGTGCCACCAGAAGGGACGGGGGGGAAGAGACCCAGTACTTC	CATRRDGGEETQYF